A selection of T cell receptor beta chains follows, all from one sample in a study of identical twins. TCRdb processed the 5' RACE reads anew with MiXCR; each CDR3 protein has one entry. The sample lists under 500,000 distinct CDR3 sequences; 13% to 15% were seen once. The same sample was also studied in work on yellow fever vaccine responses in identical twins.

The specimen sequenced was CD4+ T cells sorted from blood. These receptors all come from a young woman in good health. Both conserved end residues are part of each CDR3. D genes are given only for firm matches. Some rows mark clone size as missing; the rest say once, few, many or name a class of expanded clone.

TRBD1 TRBJ2-6 18 - TRBV6-1 TGTGCCAGCAGCCGAGATCCGACAGGGCCCTTAAGGGCCAACGTCCTGACTTTC CASSRDPTGPLRANVLTF
TRBD2 TRBJ2-2 16 - TRBV5-1 TGCGCCAGCAGCTCGGGACTAGCGGAGAACACCGGGGAGCTGTTTTTT CASSSGLAENTGELFF
- TRBJ2-3 14 - TRBV21-1 TGTGCCAGCAGCAAAAGTGCCAGCACAGATACGCAGTATTTT CASSKSASTDTQYF
- TRBJ2-5 15 - TRBV6-1 TGTGCCAGCTCCGAGGCGAGGGGGGGCCGAGAGACCCAGTACTTC CASSEARGGRETQYF
- TRBJ2-1 13 few TRBV6-6 TGTGCCAGCAGTTATAAAATCGGGGGTGAGCAGTTCTTC CASSYKIGGEQFF
TRBD1 TRBJ2-5 16 - TRBV14 TGTGCCAGCAGCCCAACACCCGGGACAGGGGGCTGGACCCAGTACTTC CASSPTPGTGGWTQYF
- TRBJ2-1 15 few TRBV9 TGTGCCAGCACCAGGGACTCAAGCTCCTACAATGAGCAGTTCTTC CASTRDSSSYNEQFF
- TRBJ2-7 14 few TRBV10-2 TGCGCCAGCAAAGCACCCGAGGGGTCCTACGAGCAGTACTTC CASKAPEGSYEQYF
- TRBJ2-3 15 - TRBV3-1 TGTGCCAGCAGCCATCCGAGGAGAAACACAGATACGCAGTATTTT CASSHPRRNTDTQYF
TRBD2 TRBJ2-1 15 many TRBV7-7 TGTGCCAGCAGTTTGCTAGCGGGGGCCTACAATGAGCAGTTCTTC CASSLLAGAYNEQFF